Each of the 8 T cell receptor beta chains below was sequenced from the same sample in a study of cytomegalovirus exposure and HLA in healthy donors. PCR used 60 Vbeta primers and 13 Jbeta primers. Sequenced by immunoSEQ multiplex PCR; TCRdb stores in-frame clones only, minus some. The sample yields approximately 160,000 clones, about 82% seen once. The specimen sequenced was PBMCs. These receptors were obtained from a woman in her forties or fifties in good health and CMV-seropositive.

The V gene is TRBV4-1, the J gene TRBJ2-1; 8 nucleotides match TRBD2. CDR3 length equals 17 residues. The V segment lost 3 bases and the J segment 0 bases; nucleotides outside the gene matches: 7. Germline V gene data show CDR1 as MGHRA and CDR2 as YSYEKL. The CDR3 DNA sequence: TGCGCCAGCAGCCACTTCGGGGGGGGCAGCTCCTACAATGAGCAGTTCTTC. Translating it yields CASSHFGGGSSYNEQFF.

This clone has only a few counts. The CDR3 DNA reads TGTGCCAGCAGCTTAGGACCCTTCAGAGGGAAGAACTACGAGCAGTACTTC. It translates to CASSLGPFRGKNYEQYF. This sequence joins TRBV13 and TRBJ2-7, with D possibly matching TRBD2 (5 bases). V lost 0 bases, J lost 3 bases, and 18 bases lay in between. The CDR3 totals 17 residues. In germline, CDR1 is PRHDT, CDR2 FYEKMQ (reference sequence).

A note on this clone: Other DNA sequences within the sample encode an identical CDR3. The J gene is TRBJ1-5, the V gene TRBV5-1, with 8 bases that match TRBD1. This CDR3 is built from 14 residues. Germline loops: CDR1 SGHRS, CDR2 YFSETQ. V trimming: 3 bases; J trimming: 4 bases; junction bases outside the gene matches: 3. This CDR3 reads CASSSGQGNQPQHF. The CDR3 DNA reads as TGCGCCAGCAGCTCAGGACAGGGTAATCAGCCCCAGCATTTT.

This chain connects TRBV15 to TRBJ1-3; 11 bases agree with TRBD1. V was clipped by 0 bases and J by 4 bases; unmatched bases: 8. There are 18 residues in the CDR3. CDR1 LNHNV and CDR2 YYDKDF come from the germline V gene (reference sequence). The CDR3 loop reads CATSRDPGQGAFGNTIYF. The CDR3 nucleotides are TGTGCCACCAGCAGAGACCCCGGACAGGGGGCGTTCGGAAACACCATATATTTT.

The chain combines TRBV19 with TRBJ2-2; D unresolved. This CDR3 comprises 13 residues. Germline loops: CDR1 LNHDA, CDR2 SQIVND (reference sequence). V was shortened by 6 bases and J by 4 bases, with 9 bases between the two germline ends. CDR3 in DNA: TGTGCCAGTAGCGCCGCACTCACCGGGGAGCTGTTTTTT. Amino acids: CASSAALTGELFF.

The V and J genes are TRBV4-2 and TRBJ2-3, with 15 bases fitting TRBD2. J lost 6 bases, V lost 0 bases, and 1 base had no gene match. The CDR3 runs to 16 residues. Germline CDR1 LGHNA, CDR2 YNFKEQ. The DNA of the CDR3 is TGTGCCAGCAGCCAAGAGGGGACTAGCGGGGGGGATACGCAGTATTTT. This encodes CASSQEGTSGGDTQYF.

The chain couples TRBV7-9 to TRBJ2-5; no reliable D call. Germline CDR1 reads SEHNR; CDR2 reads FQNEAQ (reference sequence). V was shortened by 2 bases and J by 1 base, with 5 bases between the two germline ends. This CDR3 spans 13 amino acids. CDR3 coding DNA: TGTGCCAGCAGCTTATACGGCCAAGAGACCCAGTACTTC. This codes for CASSLYGQETQYF.

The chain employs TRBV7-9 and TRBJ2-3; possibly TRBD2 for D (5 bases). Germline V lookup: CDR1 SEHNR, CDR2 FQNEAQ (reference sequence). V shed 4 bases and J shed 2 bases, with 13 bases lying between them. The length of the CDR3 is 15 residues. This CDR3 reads CASSSHTRSTDTQYF. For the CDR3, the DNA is TGTGCCAGCAGCTCCCATACTAGATCCACAGATACGCAGTATTTT.